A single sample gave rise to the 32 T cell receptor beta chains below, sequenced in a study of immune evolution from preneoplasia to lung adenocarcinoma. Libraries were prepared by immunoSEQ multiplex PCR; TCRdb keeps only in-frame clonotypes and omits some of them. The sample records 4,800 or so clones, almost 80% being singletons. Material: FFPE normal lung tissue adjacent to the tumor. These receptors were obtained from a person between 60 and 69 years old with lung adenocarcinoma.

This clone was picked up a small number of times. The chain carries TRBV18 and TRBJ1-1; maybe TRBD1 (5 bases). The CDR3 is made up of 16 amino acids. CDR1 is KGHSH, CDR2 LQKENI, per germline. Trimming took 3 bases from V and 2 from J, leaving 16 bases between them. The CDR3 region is CASSPLRGEVNTEAFF. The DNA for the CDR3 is TGTGCCAGCTCACCCCTTCGGGGGGAGGTTAACACTGAAGCTTTCTTT.

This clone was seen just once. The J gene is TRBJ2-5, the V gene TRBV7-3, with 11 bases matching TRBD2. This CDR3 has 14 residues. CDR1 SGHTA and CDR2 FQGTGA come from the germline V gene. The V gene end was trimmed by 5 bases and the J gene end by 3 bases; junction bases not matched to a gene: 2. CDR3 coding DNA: TGTGCCAGCAGCGTGACTAGCGGGAAAGAGACCCAGTACTTC. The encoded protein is CASSVTSGKETQYF.

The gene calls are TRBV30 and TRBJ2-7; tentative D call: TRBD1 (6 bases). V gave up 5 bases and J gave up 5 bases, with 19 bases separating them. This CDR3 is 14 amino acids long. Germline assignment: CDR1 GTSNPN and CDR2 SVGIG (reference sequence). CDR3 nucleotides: TGTGCCTGGGAACCTCCGGGACAACTCGACGAGCAGTACTTC. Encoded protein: CAWEPPGQLDEQYF.

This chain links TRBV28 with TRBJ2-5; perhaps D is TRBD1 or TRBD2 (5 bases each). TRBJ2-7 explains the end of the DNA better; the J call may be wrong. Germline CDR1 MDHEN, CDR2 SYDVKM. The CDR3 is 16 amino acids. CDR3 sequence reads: CASSLNWGPTSYEQYF. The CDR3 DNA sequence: TGTGCCAGCAGTTTAAATTGGGGACCTACCTCATACGAGCAGTACTTC.

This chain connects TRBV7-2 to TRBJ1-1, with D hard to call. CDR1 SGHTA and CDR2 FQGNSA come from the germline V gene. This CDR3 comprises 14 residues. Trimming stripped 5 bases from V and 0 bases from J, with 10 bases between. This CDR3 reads CASSVERVNTEAFF. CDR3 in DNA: TGTGCCAGCAGCGTAGAAAGGGTGAACACTGAAGCTTTCTTT. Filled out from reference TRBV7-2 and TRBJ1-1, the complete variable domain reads GAGVSQSPSNKVTEKGKDVELRCDPISGHTALYWYRQSLGQGLEFLIYFQGNSAPDKSGLPSDRFSAERTGGSVSTLTIQRTQQEDSAVYLCASSVERVNTEAFFGQGTRLTVV.

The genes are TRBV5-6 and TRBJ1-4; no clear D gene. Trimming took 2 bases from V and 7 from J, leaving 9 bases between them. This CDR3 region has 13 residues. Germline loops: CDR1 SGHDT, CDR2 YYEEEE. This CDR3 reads CASSFQVPEKLFF. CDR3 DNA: TGTGCCAGCAGCTTCCAGGTGCCTGAAAAACTGTTTTTT.

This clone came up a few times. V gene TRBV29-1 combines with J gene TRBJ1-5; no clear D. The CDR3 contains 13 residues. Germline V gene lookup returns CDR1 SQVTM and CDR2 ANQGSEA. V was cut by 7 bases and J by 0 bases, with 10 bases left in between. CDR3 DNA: TGCAGCGCGAGGAGGGATAGCAATCAGCCCCAGCATTTT. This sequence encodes CSARRDSNQPQHF.

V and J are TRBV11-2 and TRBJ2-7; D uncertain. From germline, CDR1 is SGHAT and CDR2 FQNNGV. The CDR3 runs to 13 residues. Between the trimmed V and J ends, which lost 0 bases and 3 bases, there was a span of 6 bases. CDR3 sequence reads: CASSLDSFYEQYF. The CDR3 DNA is TGTGCCAGCAGCTTAGACAGTTTCTACGAGCAGTACTTC.

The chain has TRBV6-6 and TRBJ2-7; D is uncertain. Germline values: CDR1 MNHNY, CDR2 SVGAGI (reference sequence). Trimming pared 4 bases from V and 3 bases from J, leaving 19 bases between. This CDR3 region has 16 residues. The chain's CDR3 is CASSSPIGYGNYEQYF. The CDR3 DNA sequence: TGTGCCAGCAGTTCCCCCATTGGTTACGGAAACTACGAGCAGTACTTC.

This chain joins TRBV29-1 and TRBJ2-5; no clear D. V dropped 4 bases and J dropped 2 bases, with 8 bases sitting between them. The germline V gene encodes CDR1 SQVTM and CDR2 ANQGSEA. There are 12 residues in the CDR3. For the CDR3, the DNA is TGCAGCGTTGGACTGCCTCAAGAGACCCAGTACTTC. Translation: CSVGLPQETQYF.

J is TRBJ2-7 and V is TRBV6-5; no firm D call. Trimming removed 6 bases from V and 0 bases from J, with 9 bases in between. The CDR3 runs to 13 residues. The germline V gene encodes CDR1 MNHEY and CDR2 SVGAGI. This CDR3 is CASSSYPSYEQYF. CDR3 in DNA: TGTGCCAGCAGCTCTTATCCCTCCTACGAGCAGTACTTC.

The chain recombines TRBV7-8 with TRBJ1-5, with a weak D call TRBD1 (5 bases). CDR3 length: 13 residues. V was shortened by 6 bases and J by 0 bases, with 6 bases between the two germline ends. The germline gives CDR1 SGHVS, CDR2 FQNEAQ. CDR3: CASRGDSNQPQHF. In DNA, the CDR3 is TGTGCCAGCAGGGGGGATAGCAATCAGCCCCAGCATTTT.

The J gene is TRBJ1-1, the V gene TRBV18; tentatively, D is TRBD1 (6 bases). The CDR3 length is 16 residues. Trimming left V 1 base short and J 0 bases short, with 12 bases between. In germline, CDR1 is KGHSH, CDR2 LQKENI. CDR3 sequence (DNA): TGTGCCAGCTCACCACGTTCAGGGGCGATGAACACTGAAGCTTTCTTT. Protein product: CASSPRSGAMNTEAFF.

This chain's CDR3 is CASSQGSTGAYEQYF. The CDR3 DNA follows: TGCGCCAGCAGCCAAGGAAGTACAGGGGCCTACGAGCAGTACTTC. V gene TRBV4-1 combines with J gene TRBJ2-7, with 7 bases fitting TRBD1. CDR1 and CDR2 (germline): MGHRA, YSYEKL. J was trimmed by 2 bases and V by 1 base; bases with no gene match: 5. The CDR3 extends over 15 amino acids.

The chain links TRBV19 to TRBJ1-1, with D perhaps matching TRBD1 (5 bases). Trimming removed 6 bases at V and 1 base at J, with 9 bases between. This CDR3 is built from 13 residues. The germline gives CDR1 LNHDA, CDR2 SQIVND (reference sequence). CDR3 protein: CASRLTGNTEAFF. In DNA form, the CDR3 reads TGTGCCAGTAGATTAACAGGGAACACTGAAGCTTTCTTT.

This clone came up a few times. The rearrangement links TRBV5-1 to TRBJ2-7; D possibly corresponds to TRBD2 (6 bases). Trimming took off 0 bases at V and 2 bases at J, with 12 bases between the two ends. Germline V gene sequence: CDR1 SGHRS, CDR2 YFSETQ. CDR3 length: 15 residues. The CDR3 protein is CASSLGQEGTYEQYF. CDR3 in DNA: TGCGCCAGCAGCTTGGGGCAGGAGGGGACCTACGAGCAGTACTTC.

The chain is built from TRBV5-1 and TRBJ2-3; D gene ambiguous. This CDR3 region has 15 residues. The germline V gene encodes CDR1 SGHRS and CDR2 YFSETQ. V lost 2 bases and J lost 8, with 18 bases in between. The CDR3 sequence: CASSLGQAPMGTQYF. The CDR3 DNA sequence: TGCGCCAGCAGCTTAGGGCAGGCTCCCATGGGTACGCAGTATTTT.

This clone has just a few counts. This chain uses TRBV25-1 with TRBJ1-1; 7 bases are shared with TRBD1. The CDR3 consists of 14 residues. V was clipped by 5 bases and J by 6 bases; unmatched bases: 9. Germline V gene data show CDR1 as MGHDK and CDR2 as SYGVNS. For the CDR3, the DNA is TGTGCCAGCAGTTCGACAGGGTACATTTCTGAAGCTTTCTTT. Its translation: CASSSTGYISEAFF.

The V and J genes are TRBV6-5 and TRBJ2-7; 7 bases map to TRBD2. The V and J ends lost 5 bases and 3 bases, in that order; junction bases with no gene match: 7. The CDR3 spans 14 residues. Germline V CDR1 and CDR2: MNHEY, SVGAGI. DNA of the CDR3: TGTGCCAGCAGTGGGGGGGTCCCGGGCTACGAGCAGTACTTC. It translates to CASSGGVPGYEQYF.

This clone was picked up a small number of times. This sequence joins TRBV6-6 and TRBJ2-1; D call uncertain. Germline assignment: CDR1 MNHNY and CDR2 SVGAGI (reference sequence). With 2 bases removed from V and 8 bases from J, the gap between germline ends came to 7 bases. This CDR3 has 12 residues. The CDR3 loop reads CASSYESDEQFF. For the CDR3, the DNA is TGTGCCAGCAGTTACGAATCGGATGAGCAGTTCTTC.

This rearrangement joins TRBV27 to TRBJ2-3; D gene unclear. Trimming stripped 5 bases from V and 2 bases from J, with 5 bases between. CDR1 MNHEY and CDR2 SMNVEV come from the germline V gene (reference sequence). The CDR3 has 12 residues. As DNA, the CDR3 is TGTGCCAGCAGTACACTCACAGATACGCAGTATTTT. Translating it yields CASSTLTDTQYF.

The CDR3, as DNA: TGTGCCAGCAGCCCAAGTCAGGGAATGGTTGAGCAGTACTTC. This gives the protein CASSPSQGMVEQYF. The V and J genes are TRBV9 and TRBJ2-7, with a weak D call TRBD1 (5 bases). From germline, CDR1 is SGDLS and CDR2 YYNGEE. V was shortened by 4 bases and J by 7 bases, with 18 bases between the two germline ends. The CDR3 contains 14 residues.

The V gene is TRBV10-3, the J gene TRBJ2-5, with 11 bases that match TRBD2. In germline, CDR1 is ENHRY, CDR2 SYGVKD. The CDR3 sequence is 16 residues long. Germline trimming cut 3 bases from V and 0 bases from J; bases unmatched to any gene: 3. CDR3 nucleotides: TGTGCCATCAGTGACACTAGCGGGGGCCACCAAGAGACCCAGTACTTC. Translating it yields CAISDTSGGHQETQYF.

CDR3 in DNA: TGTGCCAGCAGCTTGCCTTCCGGAAACACCATATATTTT. Amino acid sequence: CASSLPSGNTIYF. The chain links TRBV5-6 to TRBJ1-3, with D unresolved. From germline, CDR1 is SGHDT and CDR2 YYEEEE. V was pared by 1 base and J by 4 bases, with 6 bases between. CDR3 length: 13 residues.

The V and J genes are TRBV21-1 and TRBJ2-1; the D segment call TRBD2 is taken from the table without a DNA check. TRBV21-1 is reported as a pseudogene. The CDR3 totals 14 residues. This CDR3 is CASARLAGKGEQFF. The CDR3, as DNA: TGTGCCAGCGCCCGACTAGCGGGAAAAGGTGAGCAGTTCTTC.

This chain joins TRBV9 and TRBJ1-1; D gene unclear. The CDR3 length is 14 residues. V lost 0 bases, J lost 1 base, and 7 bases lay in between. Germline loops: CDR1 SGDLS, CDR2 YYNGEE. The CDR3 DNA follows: TGTGCCAGCAGCGTAGGACGCCGGAACACTGAAGCTTTCTTT. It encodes CASSVGRRNTEAFF.

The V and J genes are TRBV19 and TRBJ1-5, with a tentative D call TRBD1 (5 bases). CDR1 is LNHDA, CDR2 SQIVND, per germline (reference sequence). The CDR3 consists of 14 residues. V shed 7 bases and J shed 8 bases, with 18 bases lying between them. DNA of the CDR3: TGTGCCAGTAAAGCCCGGCAGGGAGGAGAGCCCCAGCATTTT. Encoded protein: CASKARQGGEPQHF. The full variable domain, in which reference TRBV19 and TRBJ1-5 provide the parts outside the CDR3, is DGGITQSPKYLFRKEGQNVTLSCEQNLNHDAMYWYRQDPGQGLRLIYYSQIVNDFQKGDIAEGYSVSREKKESFPLTVTSAQKNPTAFYLCASKARQGGEPQHFGDGTRLSIL.

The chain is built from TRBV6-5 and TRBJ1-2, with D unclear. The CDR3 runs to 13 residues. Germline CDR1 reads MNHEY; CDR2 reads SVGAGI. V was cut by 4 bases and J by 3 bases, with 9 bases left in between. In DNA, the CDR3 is TGTGCCAGCAGTTTCCCTGGTTACTATGGCTACACCTTC. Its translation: CASSFPGYYGYTF.

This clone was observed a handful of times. The CDR3, as DNA: TGTGCCAGCAGCTCAACAGGGGATCAGGATGAGCAGTTCTTC. Protein: CASSSTGDQDEQFF. The chain is built from TRBV7-3 and TRBJ2-1, with 7 bases fitting TRBD1. J gave up 8 bases and V 4 bases, and 8 bases lay outside the gene matches. CDR1 and CDR2 from the germline V gene are SGHTA and FQGTGA. The CDR3 length is 14 residues.

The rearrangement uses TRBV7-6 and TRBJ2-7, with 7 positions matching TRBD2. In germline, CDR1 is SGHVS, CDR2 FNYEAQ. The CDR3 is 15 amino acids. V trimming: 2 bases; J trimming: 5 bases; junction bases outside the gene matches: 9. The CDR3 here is CASSLSAGEGNEQYF. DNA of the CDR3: TGTGCCAGCAGCTTAAGTGCGGGGGAAGGAAACGAGCAGTACTTC. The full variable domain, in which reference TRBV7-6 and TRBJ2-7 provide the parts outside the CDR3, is GAGVSQSPRYKVTKRGQDVALRCDPISGHVSLYWYRQALGQGPEFLTYFNYEAQQDKSGLPNDRFSAERPEGSISTLTIQRTEQRDSAMYRCASSLSAGEGNEQYFGPGTRLTVT.

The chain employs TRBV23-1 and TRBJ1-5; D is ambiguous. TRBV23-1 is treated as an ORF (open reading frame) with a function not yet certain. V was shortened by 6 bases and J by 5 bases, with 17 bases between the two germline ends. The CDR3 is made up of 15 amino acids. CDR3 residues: CASSLSGDPDQPQHF. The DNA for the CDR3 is TGCGCCAGCAGCCTGTCAGGTGATCCGGATCAGCCCCAGCATTTT.

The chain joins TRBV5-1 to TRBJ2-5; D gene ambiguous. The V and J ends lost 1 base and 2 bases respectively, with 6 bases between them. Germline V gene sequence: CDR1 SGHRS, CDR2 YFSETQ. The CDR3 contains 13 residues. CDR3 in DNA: TGCGCCAGCAGCTTGAAGGAACAAGAGACCCAGTACTTC. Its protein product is CASSLKEQETQYF.